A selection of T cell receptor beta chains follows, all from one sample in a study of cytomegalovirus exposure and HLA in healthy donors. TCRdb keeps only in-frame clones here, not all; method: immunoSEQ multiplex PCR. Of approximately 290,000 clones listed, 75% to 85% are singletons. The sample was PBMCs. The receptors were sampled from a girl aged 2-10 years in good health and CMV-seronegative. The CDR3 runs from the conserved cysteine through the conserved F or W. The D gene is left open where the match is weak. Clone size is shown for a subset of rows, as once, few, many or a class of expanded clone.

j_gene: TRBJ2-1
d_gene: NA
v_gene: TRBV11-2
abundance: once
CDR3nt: TGTGCCAGCAGCTTAGCGCTGAGTAGCAATGAGCAGTTCTTC
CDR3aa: CASSLALSSNEQFF

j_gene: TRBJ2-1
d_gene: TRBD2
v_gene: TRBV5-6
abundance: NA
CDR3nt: TGTGCCAGCCAGGAAGGGCTAGCGGTCGAGCAGTTCTTC
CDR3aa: CASQEGLAVEQFF

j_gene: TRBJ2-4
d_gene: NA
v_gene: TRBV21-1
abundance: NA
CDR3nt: TGTGCCAGCAGCAATTTGAGGATAGCCAAAAACATTCAGTACTTC
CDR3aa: CASSNLRIAKNIQYF

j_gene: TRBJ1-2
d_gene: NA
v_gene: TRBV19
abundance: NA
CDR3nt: TGTGCCAGTAGTCCCAGGCCCTATGGCTACACCTTC
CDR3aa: CASSPRPYGYTF

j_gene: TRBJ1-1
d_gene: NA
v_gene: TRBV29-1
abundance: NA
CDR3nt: TGCAGCGTTGAAGATTATACTGAAGCTTTCTTT
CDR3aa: CSVEDYTEAFF

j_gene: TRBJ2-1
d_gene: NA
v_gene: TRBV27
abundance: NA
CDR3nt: TGTGCCAGCAGTTCATTAGCGGTGAGCTCCTACAATGAGCAGTTCTTC
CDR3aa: CASSSLAVSSYNEQFF

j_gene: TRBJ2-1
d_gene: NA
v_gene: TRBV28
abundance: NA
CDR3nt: TGTGCCAGCAGTTCGCGGACAGCGAGAAACAATGAGCAGTTCTTC
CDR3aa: CASSSRTARNNEQFF

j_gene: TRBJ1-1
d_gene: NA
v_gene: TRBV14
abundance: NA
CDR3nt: TGTGCCAGCGGCCAAGAGGGGCCTTACACTGAAGCTTTCTTT
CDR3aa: CASGQEGPYTEAFF

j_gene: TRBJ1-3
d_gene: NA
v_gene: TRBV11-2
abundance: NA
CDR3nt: TGTGCCAGCAGTTTTACCGGGACACAAGGAAACACCATATATTTT
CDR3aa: CASSFTGTQGNTIYF

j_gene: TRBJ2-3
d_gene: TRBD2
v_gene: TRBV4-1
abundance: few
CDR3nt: TGCGCCAGCAGCCAAGCAATACTAGCGACGGATACGCAGTATTTT
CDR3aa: CASSQAILATDTQYF

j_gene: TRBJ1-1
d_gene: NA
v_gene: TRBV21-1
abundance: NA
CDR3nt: TGTGCCAGCACCCTCATGGGGGTACAGGGCTGCGGCACTGAAGCTTTCTTT
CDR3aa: CASTLMGVQGCGTEAFF

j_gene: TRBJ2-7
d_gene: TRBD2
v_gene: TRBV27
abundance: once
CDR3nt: TGTGCCAGCAGTTTCTACTATGGGACTAGCGGATACGAGCAGTACTTC
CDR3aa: CASSFYYGTSGYEQYF

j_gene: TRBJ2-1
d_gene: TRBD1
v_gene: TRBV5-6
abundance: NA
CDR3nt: TGTGCCAGCAGCTTTGTAAGTGGCAGGGGGTACGGTGAGCAGTTCTTC
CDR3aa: CASSFVSGRGYGEQFF

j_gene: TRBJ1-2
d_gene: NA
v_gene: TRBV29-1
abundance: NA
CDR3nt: TGCAGCGTTCTTGGGGGCAGGGGCTACACCTTC
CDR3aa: CSVLGGRGYTF

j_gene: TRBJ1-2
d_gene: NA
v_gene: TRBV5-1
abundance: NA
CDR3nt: TGCGCCAGCAGCTTGTTTCTTCCCCTCTCTTATGGCTACACCTTC
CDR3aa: CASSLFLPLSYGYTF

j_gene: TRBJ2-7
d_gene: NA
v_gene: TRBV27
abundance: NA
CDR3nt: TGTGCCAGCAGTTTGGTAGCAGGGGCCCCTTACGAGCAGTACTTC
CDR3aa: CASSLVAGAPYEQYF

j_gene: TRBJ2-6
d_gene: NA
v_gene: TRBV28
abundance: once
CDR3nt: TGTGCCAGCAGTTTACCTACCAGGGCGGGGGCCAACGTCCTGACTTTC
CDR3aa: CASSLPTRAGANVLTF

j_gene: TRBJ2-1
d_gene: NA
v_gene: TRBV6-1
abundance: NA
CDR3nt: TGTGCCAGCAGTGTACAGGGTCGGTACAATGAGCAGTTCTTC
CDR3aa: CASSVQGRYNEQFF

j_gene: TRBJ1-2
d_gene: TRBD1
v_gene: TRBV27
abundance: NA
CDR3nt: TGTGCCAGCAGTTCGACAGGGGGCTATGGCTACACCTTC
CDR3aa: CASSSTGGYGYTF

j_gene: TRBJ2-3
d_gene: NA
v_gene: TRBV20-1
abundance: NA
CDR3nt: TGCAGTGCTGAGGCCGGGCAGTATTTT
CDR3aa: CSAEAGQYF

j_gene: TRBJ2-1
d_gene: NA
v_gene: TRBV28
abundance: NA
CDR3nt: TGTGCCAGCAACTCAGGGGCTAGCAGACACAATGAGCAGTTCTTC
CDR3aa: CASNSGASRHNEQFF

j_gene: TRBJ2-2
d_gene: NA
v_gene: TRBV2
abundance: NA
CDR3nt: TGTGCCAGCAGTGAACCGGGGTATGGCGCGGGGGAGCTGTTTTTT
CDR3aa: CASSEPGYGAGELFF

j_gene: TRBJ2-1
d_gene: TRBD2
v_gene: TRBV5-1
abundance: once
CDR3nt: TGCGCCAGCAGCGGGACTAGCGGGACCCATGAGCAGTTCTTC
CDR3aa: CASSGTSGTHEQFF

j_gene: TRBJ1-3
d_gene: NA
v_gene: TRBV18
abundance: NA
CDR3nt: TGTGCCAGCTCACCAGGGGCCTACGGAAACACCATATATTTT
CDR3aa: CASSPGAYGNTIYF

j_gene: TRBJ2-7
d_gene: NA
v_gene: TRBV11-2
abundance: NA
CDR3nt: TGTGCCAGCAGCTTAGTTAGAGGGAGTTCAGTCTACAAGCAGTACTTC
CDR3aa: CASSLVRGSSVYKQYF

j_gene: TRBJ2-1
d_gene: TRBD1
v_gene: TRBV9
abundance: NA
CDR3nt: TGTGCCAGCAGCACACGGACAGGGCTTGAGCAGTTCTTC
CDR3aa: CASSTRTGLEQFF

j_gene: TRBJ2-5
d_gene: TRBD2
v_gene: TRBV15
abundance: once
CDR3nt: TGTGCCACCAGCAGTCTGGGGGAGACTAGCGGGCCTATCCAAGAGACCCAGTACTTC
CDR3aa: CATSSLGETSGPIQETQYF

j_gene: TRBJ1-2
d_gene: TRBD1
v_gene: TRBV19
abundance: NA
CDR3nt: TGTGCCAGCCGATTAGCCGCCGGGACAGCCTATGGCTACACCTTC
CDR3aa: CASRLAAGTAYGYTF

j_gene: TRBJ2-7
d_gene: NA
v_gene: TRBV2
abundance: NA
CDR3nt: TGTGCCAGCAGTGAATGGACATCCGAGCAGTACTTC
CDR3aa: CASSEWTSEQYF

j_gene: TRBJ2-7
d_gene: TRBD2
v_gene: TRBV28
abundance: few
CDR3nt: TGTGCCAGCAGCCGGGGACTAGCGGGGGGGGTCCGCTACGAGCAGTACTTC
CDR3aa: CASSRGLAGGVRYEQYF

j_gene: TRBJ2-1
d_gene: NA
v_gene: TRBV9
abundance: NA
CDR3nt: TGTGCCAGCAGCGCAGAGGGTGAGGATGAGCAGTTCTTC
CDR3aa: CASSAEGEDEQFF

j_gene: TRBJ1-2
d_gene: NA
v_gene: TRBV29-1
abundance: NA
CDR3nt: TGCAGCGTGCCGCCGACTGGCTATGGCTACACCTTC
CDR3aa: CSVPPTGYGYTF

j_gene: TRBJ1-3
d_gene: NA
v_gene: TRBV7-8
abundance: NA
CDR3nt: TGTGCCAGCAGCTCAACAGGTCCCGACTCTGGAAACACCATATATTTT
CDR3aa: CASSSTGPDSGNTIYF

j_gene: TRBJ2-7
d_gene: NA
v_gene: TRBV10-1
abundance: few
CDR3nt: TGCGCCAGCAGTGAGGGCCAGGGTAAGCAGTACTTC
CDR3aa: CASSEGQGKQYF

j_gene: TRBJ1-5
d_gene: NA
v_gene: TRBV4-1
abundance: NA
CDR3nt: TGCGCCAGCAGCCAATCGGCAGGGGATCAGCCCCAGCATTTT
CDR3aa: CASSQSAGDQPQHF

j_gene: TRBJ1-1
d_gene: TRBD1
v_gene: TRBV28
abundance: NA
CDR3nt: TGTGCCAGCAGGGGACAGAGGCTCACTGAAGCTTTCTTT
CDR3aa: CASRGQRLTEAFF

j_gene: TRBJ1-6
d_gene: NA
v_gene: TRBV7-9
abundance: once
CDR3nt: TGTGCCAGCAGCTTGACAGTTCCACACCCTAATTCACCCCTCCACTTT
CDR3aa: CASSLTVPHPNSPLHF

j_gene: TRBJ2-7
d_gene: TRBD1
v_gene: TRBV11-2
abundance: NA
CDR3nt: TGTGCCAGCAACATAGGGACAGGGAGTCACGAGCAGTACTTC
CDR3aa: CASNIGTGSHEQYF

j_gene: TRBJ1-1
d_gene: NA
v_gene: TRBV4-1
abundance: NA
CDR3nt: TGCGCCAGCAGCCAAGACCCCGGGAGAGGCACTGAAGCTTTCTTT
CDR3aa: CASSQDPGRGTEAFF

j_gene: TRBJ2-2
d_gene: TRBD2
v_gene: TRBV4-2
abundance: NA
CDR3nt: TGTGCCAGCAGCCAAGTGGGACTAGCGCCCGGGGAGCTGTTTTTT
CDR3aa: CASSQVGLAPGELFF

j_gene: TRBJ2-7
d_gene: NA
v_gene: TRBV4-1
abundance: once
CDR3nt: TGCGCCAGCAGCCTAAGGGACACTCCCTACGAGCAGTACTTC
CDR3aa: CASSLRDTPYEQYF

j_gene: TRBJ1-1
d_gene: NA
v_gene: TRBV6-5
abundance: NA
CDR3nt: TGTGCCAGCAGTTTATCAGCAGGGGTAAGGACTGAAGCTTTCTTT
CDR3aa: CASSLSAGVRTEAFF

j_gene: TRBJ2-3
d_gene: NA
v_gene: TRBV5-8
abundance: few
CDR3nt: TGTGCCAGCAGCTCGGCTCGGGCTAGCGTCCCTAGCACAGATACGCAGTATTTT
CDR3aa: CASSSARASVPSTDTQYF

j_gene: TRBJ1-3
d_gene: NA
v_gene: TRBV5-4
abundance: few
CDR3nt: TGTGCCAGCAGCTTTTCACAGACTAACTCTGGAAACACCATATATTTT
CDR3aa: CASSFSQTNSGNTIYF

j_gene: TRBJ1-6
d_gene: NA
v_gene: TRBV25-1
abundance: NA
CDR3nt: TGTGCCAGCAAAAAAGGGGGTAGCTCCTATAATTCACCCCTCCACTTT
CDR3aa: CASKKGGSSYNSPLHF

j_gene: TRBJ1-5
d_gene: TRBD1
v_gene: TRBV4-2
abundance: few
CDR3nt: TGTGCCAGCAGCCAAGAGACAGGGCCGAGCAATCAGCCCCAGCATTTT
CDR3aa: CASSQETGPSNQPQHF

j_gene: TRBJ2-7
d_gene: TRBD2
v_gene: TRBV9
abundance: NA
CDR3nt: TGTGCCAGCAGCGACGCCCCTAATGTGCGGGGGGAATTGGGGGAGCAGTACTTC
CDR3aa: CASSDAPNVRGELGEQYF

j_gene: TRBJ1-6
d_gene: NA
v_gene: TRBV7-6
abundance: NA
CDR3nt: TGTGCCAGCAGCTTAGAATTGTCGTCACCCCTCCACTTT
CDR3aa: CASSLELSSPLHF

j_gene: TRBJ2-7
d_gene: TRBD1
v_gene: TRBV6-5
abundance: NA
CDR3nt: TGTGCCAGCAGCACCGGGACAGTAGCCTACGAGCAGTACTTC
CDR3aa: CASSTGTVAYEQYF

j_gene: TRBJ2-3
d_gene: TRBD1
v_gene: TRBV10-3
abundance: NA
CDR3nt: TGTGCCATCAGTGACACCGGGACAGGGGTAGATACGCAGTATTTT
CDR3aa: CAISDTGTGVDTQYF

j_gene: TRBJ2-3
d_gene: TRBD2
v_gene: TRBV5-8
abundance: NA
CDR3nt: TGTGCCAGCAGCTTGGCCAGGCTAGCGGGGGGGCAAGGAGATACGCAGTATTTT
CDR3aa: CASSLARLAGGQGDTQYF

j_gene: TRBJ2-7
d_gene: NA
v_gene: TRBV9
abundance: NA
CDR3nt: TGTGCCAGCAGCGTAGGGAGAGGGAACGAGCAGTACTTC
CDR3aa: CASSVGRGNEQYF

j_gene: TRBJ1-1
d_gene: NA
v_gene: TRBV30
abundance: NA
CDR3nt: TGTGCCTGGAGTGTACGGCAGGTGAACACTGAAGCTTTCTTT
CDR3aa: CAWSVRQVNTEAFF